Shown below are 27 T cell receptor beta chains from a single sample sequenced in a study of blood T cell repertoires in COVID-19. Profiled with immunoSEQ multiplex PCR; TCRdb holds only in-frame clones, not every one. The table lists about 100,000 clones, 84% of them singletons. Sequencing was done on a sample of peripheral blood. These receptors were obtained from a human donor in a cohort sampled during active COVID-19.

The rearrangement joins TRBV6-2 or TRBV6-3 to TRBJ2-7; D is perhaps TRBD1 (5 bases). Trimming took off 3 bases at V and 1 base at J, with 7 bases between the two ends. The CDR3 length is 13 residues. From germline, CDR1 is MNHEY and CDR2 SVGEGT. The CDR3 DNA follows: TGTGCCAGCAGTTATGGACATTCCTACGAGCAGTACTTC. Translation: CASSYGHSYEQYF.

This CDR3 reads CASSAPLAEGVYGYTF. In nucleotides, the CDR3 is TGTGCCAGCAGTGCCCCATTAGCAGAGGGAGTCTATGGCTACACCTTC. The V call is TRBV2, the J call TRBJ1-2; D gene ambiguous. V dropped 4 bases and J dropped 4 bases, with 19 bases sitting between them. Per the germline V gene, CDR1 is SNHLY and CDR2 is FYNNEI. The CDR3 is 16 residues long.

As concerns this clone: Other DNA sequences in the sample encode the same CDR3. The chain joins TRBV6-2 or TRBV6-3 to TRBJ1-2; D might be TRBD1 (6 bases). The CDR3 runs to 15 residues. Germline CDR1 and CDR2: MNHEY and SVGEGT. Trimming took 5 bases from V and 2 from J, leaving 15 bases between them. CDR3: CASSPRGGANYGYTF. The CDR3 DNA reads TGTGCCAGCAGTCCGCGAGGGGGGGCGAACTATGGCTACACCTTC.

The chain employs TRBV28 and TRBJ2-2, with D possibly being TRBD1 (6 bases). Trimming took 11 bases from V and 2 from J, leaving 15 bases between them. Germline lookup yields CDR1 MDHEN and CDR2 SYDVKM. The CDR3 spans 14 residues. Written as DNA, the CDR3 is TGTGCCTCCAAATCCAGGGGAAACACCGGGGAGCTGTTTTTT. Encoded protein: CASKSRGNTGELFF.

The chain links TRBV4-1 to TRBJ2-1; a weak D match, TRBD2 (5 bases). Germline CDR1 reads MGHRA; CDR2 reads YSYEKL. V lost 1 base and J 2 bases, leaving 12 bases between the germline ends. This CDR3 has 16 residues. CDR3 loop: CASSQGSAATYNEQFF. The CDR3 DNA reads TGCGCCAGCAGCCAAGGCTCAGCGGCCACCTACAATGAGCAGTTCTTC.

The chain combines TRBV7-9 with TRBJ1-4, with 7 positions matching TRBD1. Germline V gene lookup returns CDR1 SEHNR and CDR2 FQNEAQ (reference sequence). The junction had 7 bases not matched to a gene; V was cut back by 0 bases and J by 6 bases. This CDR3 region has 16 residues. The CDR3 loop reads CASSLALGQFDEKLFF. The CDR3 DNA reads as TGTGCCAGCAGCTTAGCGCTGGGACAGTTCGATGAAAAACTGTTTTTT.

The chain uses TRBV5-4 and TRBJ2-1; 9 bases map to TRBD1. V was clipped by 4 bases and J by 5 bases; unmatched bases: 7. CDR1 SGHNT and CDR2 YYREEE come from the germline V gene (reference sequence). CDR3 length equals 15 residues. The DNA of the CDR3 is TGTGCCAGCAGCCCACGGGACAGGGTTGACAATGAGCAGTTCTTC. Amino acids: CASSPRDRVDNEQFF.

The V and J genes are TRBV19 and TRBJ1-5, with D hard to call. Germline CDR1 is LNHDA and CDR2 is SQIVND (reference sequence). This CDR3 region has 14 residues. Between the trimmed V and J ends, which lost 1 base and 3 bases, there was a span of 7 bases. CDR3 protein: CASSIVADNQPQHF. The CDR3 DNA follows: TGTGCCAGTAGTATAGTAGCCGACAATCAGCCCCAGCATTTT.

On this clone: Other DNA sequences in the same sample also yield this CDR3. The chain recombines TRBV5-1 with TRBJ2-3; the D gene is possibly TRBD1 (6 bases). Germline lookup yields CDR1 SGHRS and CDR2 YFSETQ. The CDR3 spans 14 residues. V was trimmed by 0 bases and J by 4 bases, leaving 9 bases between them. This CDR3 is CASSLVGGADTQYF. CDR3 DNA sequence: TGCGCCAGCAGCTTGGTAGGGGGTGCAGATACGCAGTATTTT.

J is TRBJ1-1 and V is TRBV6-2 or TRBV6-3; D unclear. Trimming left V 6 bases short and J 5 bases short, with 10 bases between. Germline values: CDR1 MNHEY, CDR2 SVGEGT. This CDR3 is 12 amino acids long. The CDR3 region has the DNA TGTGCCAGCAGCGAAGACATTACTGAAGCTTTCTTT. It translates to CASSEDITEAFF.

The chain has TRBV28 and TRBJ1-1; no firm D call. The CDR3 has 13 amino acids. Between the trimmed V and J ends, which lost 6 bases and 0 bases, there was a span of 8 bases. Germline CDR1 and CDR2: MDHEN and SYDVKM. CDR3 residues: CASSPILNTEAFF. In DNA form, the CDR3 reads TGTGCCAGCAGCCCTATATTGAACACTGAAGCTTTCTTT.

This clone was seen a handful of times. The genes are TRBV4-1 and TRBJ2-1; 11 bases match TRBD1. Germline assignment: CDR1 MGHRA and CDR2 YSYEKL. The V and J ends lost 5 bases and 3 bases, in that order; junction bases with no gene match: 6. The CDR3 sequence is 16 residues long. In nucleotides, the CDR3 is TGCGCCAGCAGCTTACGGACAGGGGGCGTCTACAATGAGCAGTTCTTC. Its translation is CASSLRTGGVYNEQFF.

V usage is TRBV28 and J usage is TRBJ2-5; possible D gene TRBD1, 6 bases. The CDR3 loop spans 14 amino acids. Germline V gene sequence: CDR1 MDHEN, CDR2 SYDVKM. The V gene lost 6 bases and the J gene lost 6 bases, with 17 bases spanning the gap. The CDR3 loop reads CASRLPGHPQTQYF. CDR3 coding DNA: TGTGCCAGCAGACTCCCGGGACATCCCCAGACCCAGTACTTC.

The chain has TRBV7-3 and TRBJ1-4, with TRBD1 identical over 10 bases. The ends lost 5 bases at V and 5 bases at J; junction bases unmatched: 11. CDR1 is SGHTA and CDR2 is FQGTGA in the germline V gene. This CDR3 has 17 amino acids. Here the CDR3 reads CASSPPSRTGGNEKLFF. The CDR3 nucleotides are TGTGCCAGCAGCCCCCCCTCGCGGACAGGGGGGAATGAAAAACTGTTTTTT.

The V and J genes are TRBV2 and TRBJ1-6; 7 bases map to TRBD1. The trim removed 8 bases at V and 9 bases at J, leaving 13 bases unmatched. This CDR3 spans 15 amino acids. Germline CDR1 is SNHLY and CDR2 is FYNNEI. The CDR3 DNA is TGTGCCAGCCAGGGGGACCTCTCTCGGGGTTCACCCCTCCACTTT. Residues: CASQGDLSRGSPLHF.

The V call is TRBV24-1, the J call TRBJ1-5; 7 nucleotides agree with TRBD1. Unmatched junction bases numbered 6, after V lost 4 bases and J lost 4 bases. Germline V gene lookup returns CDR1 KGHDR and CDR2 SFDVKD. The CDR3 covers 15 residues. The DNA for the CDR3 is TGTGCCACCAGTGACCCCGGGACAGATAATCAGCCCCAGCATTTT. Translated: CATSDPGTDNQPQHF.

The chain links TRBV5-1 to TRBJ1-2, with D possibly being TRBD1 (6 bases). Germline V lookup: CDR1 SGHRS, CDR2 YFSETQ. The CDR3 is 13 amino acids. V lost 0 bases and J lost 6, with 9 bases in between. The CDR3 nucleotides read TGCGCCAGCAGCTTGGACAGGGTCCATGGCTACACCTTC. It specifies CASSLDRVHGYTF.

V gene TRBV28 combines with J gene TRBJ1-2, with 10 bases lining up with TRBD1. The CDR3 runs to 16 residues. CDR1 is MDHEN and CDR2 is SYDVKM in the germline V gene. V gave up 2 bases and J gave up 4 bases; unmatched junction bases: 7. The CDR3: CASSLRTGGVFYGYTF. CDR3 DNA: TGTGCCAGCAGTTTACGGACAGGGGGAGTCTTCTATGGCTACACCTTC.

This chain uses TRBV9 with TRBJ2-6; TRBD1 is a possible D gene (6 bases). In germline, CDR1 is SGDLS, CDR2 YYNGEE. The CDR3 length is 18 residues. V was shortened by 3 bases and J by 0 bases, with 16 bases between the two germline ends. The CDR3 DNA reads TGTGCCAGCAGCGAGCCGGGACAAAGGATCTCTGGGGCCAACGTCCTGACTTTC. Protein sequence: CASSEPGQRISGANVLTF.

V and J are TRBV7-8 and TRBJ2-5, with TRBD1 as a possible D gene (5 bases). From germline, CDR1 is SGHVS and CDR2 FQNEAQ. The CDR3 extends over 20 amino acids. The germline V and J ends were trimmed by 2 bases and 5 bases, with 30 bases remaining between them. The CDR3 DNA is TGTGCCAGCAGCTTAAGTAATCTCCTTACCCTAACCTCTAGGGGCGAGACCCAGTACTTC. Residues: CASSLSNLLTLTSRGETQYF.

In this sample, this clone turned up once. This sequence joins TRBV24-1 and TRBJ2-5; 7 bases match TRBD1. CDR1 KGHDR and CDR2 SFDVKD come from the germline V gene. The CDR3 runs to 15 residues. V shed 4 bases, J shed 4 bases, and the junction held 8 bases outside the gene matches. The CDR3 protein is CATSDPQGPGETQYF. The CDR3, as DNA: TGTGCCACCAGTGACCCACAGGGGCCAGGAGAGACCCAGTACTTC.

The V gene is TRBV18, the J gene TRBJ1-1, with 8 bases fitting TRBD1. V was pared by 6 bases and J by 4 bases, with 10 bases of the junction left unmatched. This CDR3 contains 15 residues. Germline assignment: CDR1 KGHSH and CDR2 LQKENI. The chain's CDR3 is CASSQLDRVSTEAFF. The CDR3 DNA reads TGTGCCAGCTCCCAACTGGACAGGGTCAGCACTGAAGCTTTCTTT.

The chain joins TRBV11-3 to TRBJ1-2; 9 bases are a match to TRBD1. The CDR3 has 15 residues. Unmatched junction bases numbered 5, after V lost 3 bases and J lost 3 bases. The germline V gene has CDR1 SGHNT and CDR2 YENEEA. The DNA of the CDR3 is TGTGCCAGCAGCTTGAAACAGGGGGCTGACTATGGCTACACCTTC. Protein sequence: CASSLKQGADYGYTF.

Here the CDR3 DNA reads TGTGCCAGCAGTTTAAACAGGCACACCGGGGAGCTGTTTTTT. Protein product: CASSLNRHTGELFF. The rearrangement links TRBV28 to TRBJ2-2, with a possible D match to TRBD1 (5 bases). V was clipped by 2 bases and J by 3 bases, with 7 bases between them. The germline CDR1 and CDR2 sequences are MDHEN and SYDVKM. There are 14 residues in the CDR3.

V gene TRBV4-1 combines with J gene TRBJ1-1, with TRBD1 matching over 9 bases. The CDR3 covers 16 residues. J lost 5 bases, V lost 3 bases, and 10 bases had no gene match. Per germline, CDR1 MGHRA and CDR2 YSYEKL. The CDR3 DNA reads TGCGCCAGCAGCCACTCGACAGGGGGTAGGGAGACTGAAGCTTTCTTT. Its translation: CASSHSTGGRETEAFF.

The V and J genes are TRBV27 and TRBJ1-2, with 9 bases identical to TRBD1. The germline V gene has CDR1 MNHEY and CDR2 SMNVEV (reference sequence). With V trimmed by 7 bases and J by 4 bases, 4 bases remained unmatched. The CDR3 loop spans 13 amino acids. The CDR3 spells CASTKGQGYGYTF. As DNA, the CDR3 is TGTGCCAGCACCAAGGGACAGGGCTATGGCTACACCTTC.

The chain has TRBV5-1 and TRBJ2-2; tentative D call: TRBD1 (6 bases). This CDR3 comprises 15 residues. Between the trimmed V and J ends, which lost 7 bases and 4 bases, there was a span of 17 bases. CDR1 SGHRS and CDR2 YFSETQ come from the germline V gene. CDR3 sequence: CASPTWGRGTGELFF. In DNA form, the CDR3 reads TGCGCCAGCCCGACGTGGGGGCGAGGCACCGGGGAGCTGTTTTTT. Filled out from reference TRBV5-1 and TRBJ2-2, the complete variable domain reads KAGVTQTPRYLIKTRGQQVTLSCSPISGHRSVSWYQQTPGQGLQFLFEYFSETQRNKGNFPGRFSGRQFSNSRSEMNVSTLELGDSALYLCASPTWGRGTGELFFGEGSRLTVL.